These T cell receptor beta chains were read from a single sample in a study of shared clonotypes between healthy human individuals. This table comes from immunoSEQ multiplex PCR, and its TCRdb copy is limited to in-frame clones, with some not included. Of hundreds of thousands of clones listed, about 96% were seen once; the top ten hold less than 0.3%. Sequencing was carried out using naive CD8+ T cells sorted from blood. The receptors were gathered from a man aged 25-45 years in good health. Both conserved end residues are trimmed from each CDR3.

v_call cdr3_aa
TRBV2 ASSAKSDREVFFEAF
TRBV5-1 ASSLVPGDTQY
TRBV20-1 KPAGEYEQY
TRBV6-5 ASSPRQGLWF
TRBV16 ASSQWEGYNEQF
TRBV11-2 ASSLAEQGNNEQF
TRBV7-9 ASSPGTVNTEAF
TRBV7-9 ASSRPGLAHNEQF
TRBV7-2 ASSFRPLAGSEQF
TRBV5-5 ASSPPSGDYEQY
TRBV11-2 ASSSFFSGSETQY
TRBV5-6 ASSSGDDYEQY
TRBV28 ASEGDSSYEQY
TRBV14 ASSHPRGLNTEAF
TRBV18 ASSPIQGNQPQH
TRBV5-5 ASSLGDRGAGELF
TRBV7-2 ASSLETGLPSTDTQY
TRBV12-5 ASGPKSDRRYYNEQF
TRBV4-1 ASSQSNPGQGHRYTQY
TRBV2 ASSERAGDYEQY
TRBV5-5 ASSLAVPEKLF
TRBV6-4 ASHGGASSSYEQY
TRBV5-1 ASSLASRWPGGYT
TRBV20-1 SGLHYGYT
TRBV9 ASSVPSGAGGYEQF
TRBV5-4 ASSLEDRGRDTQY
TRBV6-6 ASGGTSGLGDTQY